One and the same sample provided the 20 T cell receptor beta chains below, sequenced in a study of molecular identifiers for immune sequencing clone quantification. TCRdb re-called the PCR reads with MiXCR, one entry per CDR3 protein. This repertoire shows about 630,000 distinct CDR3 sequences, approximately 24% found once; its top ten account for about 0.73%. The sequenced sample was naive CD8+ T cells from blood, with Jurkat cell RNA spiked in. Subset specified: FACS-sorted CD8+CD4-CCR7+CD45RA+ naive T cells. The receptors derive from a human donor in good health. Some libraries in this study had Jurkat cell RNA spiked in.

The chain is built from TRBV20-1 and TRBJ2-4, with 8 bases aligning to TRBD1. The CDR3 length is 13 residues. Germline CDR1 DFQATT, CDR2 SNEGSKA (reference sequence). V lost 5 bases, J lost 2 bases, and 2 bases stayed unmatched. This CDR3 reads CSAGQGTKNIQYF. DNA of the CDR3: TGCAGTGCTGGACAGGGAACCAAAAACATTCAGTACTTC.

The sample holds many counts of this clonotype. V gene TRBV28 combines with J gene TRBJ1-1; D unclear. Germline loops: CDR1 MDHEN, CDR2 SYDVKM. CDR3 length equals 13 residues. V lost 6 bases and J lost 0, with 8 bases in between. The CDR3 DNA reads TGTGCCAGCAGACCGACCATGAACACTGAAGCTTTCTTT. This gives the protein CASRPTMNTEAFF.

This clonotype has ten or more counts. V is TRBV29-1 and J is TRBJ2-7; TRBD2 aligns across 8 bases. This CDR3 region has 13 residues. Trimming at V came to 7 bases and at J to 6 bases, leaving 11 bases not matched to a gene. The germline CDR1 and CDR2 sequences are SQVTM and ANQGSEA. In nucleotides, the CDR3 is TGCAGCGCTCTGGGGCGGGGGGTCGGCGAGCAGTACTTC. Encoded protein: CSALGRGVGEQYF.

The chain uses TRBV19 and TRBJ1-5; D perhaps matches TRBD1 (5 bases). V was cut by 6 bases and J by 3 bases, with 9 bases left in between. The CDR3 length is 13 residues. The germline V gene encodes CDR1 LNHDA and CDR2 SQIVND (reference sequence). CDR3 in amino acids: CASRRDPNQPQHF. The CDR3 DNA is TGTGCCAGTAGGAGGGACCCCAATCAGCCCCAGCATTTT. The entire variable domain, with the rest obtained from reference TRBV19 and TRBJ1-5, is as follows: DGGITQSPKYLFRKEGQNVTLSCEQNLNHDAMYWYRQDPGQGLRLIYYSQIVNDFQKGDIAEGYSVSREKKESFPLTVTSAQKNPTAFYLCASRRDPNQPQHFGDGTRLSIL.

A few counts support this clonotype. Possible read error: a much larger clone is one base away. It is likely a read error, because the conserved phenylalanine at the end of the CDR3 is missing. The J gene is TRBJ1-1, the V gene TRBV7-6; D ambiguous. Trimming took off 1 base at V and 10 bases at J, with 16 bases between the two ends. The germline V gene encodes CDR1 SGHVS and CDR2 FNYEAQ. This CDR3 has 14 amino acids. DNA for the CDR3: TGTGCCAGCAGCTTAGAACTCTACGACGTAACAGCTTTCTCT. Translating gives CASSLELYDVTAFS.

This clonotype was detected ten times or more. The V call is TRBV7-9, the J call TRBJ1-1; unclear D gene. The CDR3 has 11 amino acids. Germline CDR1 reads SEHNR; CDR2 reads FQNEAQ (reference sequence). V lost 5 bases and J 11 bases, leaving 12 bases between the germline ends. In DNA form, the CDR3 reads TGTGCCAGCAGCCCCCGTCCAGGCGCTTTCTTT. It codes for CASSPRPGAFF.

This clonotype was counted ten times or more. The genes are TRBV5-8 and TRBJ2-3; TRBD1 agrees at 8 bases. V was pared by 0 bases and J by 0 bases, with 3 bases of the junction left unmatched. This CDR3 has 16 residues. Germline values: CDR1 SGHTS, CDR2 YDEGEE. The CDR3 DNA sequence: TGTGCCAGCAGCTTGGGGACAGGGTCGAGCACAGATACGCAGTATTTT. It is translated as CASSLGTGSSTDTQYF. The full variable domain, completed using reference TRBV5-8 and TRBJ2-3, is EAGVTQSPTHLIKTRGQQATLRCSPISGHTSVYWYQQALGLGLQFLLWYDEGEERNRGNFPPRFSGRQFPNYSSELNVNALELEDSALYLCASSLGTGSSTDTQYFGPGTRLTVL.

This clonotype has at least ten counts. The chain uses TRBV7-6 and TRBJ1-5, with D tentatively TRBD1 (5 bases). CDR1 SGHVS and CDR2 FNYEAQ come from the germline V gene. The CDR3 extends over 14 amino acids. V shed 2 bases and J shed 5 bases, with 10 bases lying between them. The CDR3 sequence: CASSLRRGDQPQHF. CDR3 in DNA: TGTGCCAGCAGCTTACGGAGAGGGGATCAGCCCCAGCATTTT.

This clonotype was seen more than once but under ten times. The chain employs TRBV27 and TRBJ2-2; tentatively, D is TRBD1 (6 bases). The CDR3 loop spans 16 amino acids. The V and J ends lost 5 bases and 3 bases respectively, with 16 bases between them. Per germline, CDR1 MNHEY and CDR2 SMNVEV (reference sequence). In DNA, the CDR3 is TGTGCCAGCAGTCCCGACGGGACAACGGACACCGGGGAGCTGTTTTTT. Protein sequence: CASSPDGTTDTGELFF.

This clonotype has a handful of counts. V gene TRBV4-3 combines with J gene TRBJ1-3, with D unresolved. Trimming took 0 bases from V and 0 from J, leaving 6 bases between them. The germline gives CDR1 LGHNA, CDR2 YSLEER. The CDR3 loop spans 15 amino acids. CDR3 sequence reads: CASSQDTASGNTIYF. The CDR3 DNA follows: TGCGCCAGCAGCCAAGATACGGCCTCTGGAAACACCATATATTTT.

The chain uses TRBV6-2 or TRBV6-3 and TRBJ2-2, with 11 bases lining up with TRBD2. This CDR3 is built from 17 residues. CDR1 is MNHEY, CDR2 SVGEGT, per germline. With V trimmed by 6 bases and J by 4 bases, 10 bases remained unmatched. The CDR3 DNA follows: TGTGCCAGCAGCCTTTCACTAGCGGGGGCTACCACCGGGGAGCTGTTTTTT. Its protein is CASSLSLAGATTGELFF.

Ten or more counts support this clonotype. CDR3 sequence: CSARGQRNTEAFF. Written as DNA, the CDR3 is TGCAGTGCTAGAGGGCAGCGCAACACTGAAGCTTTCTTT. The J gene is TRBJ1-1, the V gene TRBV20-1, with D unclear. Trimming removed 1 base from V and 2 bases from J, with 8 bases in between. The CDR3 is 13 amino acids. Germline lookup yields CDR1 DFQATT and CDR2 SNEGSKA (reference sequence).

The chain has TRBV4-1 and TRBJ2-7; 13 nucleotides match TRBD2. V dropped 5 bases and J dropped 3; count of bases not matched to a gene: 4. Looked up from germline, CDR1 is MGHRA and CDR2 is YSYEKL. This CDR3 has 15 amino acids. This CDR3 reads CASSSGLAGYYEQYF. In nucleotides, the CDR3 is TGCGCCAGCAGCTCGGGACTAGCGGGGTACTACGAGCAGTACTTC.

Only a few counts were recorded for this clonotype. The chain links TRBV6-1 to TRBJ2-7; 9 bases map to TRBD1. Per germline, CDR1 MNHNS and CDR2 SASEGT. The CDR3 extends over 15 amino acids. Losses at the gene ends were 5 bases for V and 5 bases for J; bases not matched to a gene: 10. This CDR3 reads CASSRTGALGDEQYF. CDR3 coding DNA: TGTGCCAGCAGTCGGACAGGGGCCCTAGGGGACGAGCAGTACTTC.

On this clonotype itself: A much larger clone lies a single base off, so this may be a read error. The rearrangement uses TRBV9 and TRBJ2-7; the D gene is possibly TRBD2 (6 bases). Germline V lookup: CDR1 SGDLS, CDR2 YYNGEE. The CDR3 loop spans 13 amino acids. V was trimmed by 1 base and J by 5 bases, leaving 10 bases between them. The chain's CDR3 is CASSVSGGHEQYF. The CDR3 DNA is TGTGCCAGCAGCGTATCTGGAGGGCACGAGCAGTACTTC.

This clonotype has a count of ten or more. The V call is TRBV29-1, the J call TRBJ1-1; the D is unclear. CDR1 is SQVTM and CDR2 is ANQGSEA in the germline V gene. The CDR3 runs to 11 residues. V shed 3 bases and J shed 3 bases, with 5 bases lying between them. The CDR3 here is CSVDIDTEAFF. CDR3 in DNA: TGCAGCGTTGATATAGACACTGAAGCTTTCTTT. Drawing the rest from reference TRBV29-1 and TRBJ1-1, the complete variable domain is SAVISQKPSRDICQRGTSLTIQCQVDSQVTMMFWYRQQPGQSLTLIATANQGSEATYESGFVIDKFPISRPNLTFSTLTVSNMSPEDSSIYLCSVDIDTEAFFGQGTRLTVV.

This clonotype has a count of ten or more. The rearrangement uses TRBV20-1 and TRBJ2-7, with a weak D call TRBD1 (6 bases). CDR1 is DFQATT and CDR2 is SNEGSKA in the germline V gene (reference sequence). The CDR3 runs to 15 residues. Deletions cut 3 bases from V and 3 bases from J, with 18 bases between. The CDR3: CSASAFGQRGYEQYF. The CDR3 nucleotides are TGCAGTGCTAGTGCTTTCGGACAGAGAGGCTACGAGCAGTACTTC.

Note on this clonotype: A much larger clonotype is one base distant, so this may be a read error. The chain couples TRBV6-1 to TRBJ1-1; no firm D call. The CDR3 has 13 amino acids. Germline V gene data show CDR1 as MNHNS and CDR2 as SASEGT. CDR3 protein: CASTFGPNTEALF. The CDR3 DNA follows: TGTGCCAGCACTTTCGGACCGAACACTGAAGCTCTCTTT.

This clonotype was recorded many times. This chain connects TRBV3-1 to TRBJ2-3; D remains unclear. The CDR3 sequence is 11 residues long. Germline CDR1 is LGHDT and CDR2 is YNNKEL (reference sequence). The ends were cut back, 11 bases at V and 0 bases at J, with 6 bases in the middle. In DNA form, the CDR3 reads TGTGCCTGTGCTAGCACAGATACGCAGTATTTT. The encoded protein is CACASTDTQYF.

There are many counts of this clonotype. The rearrangement joins TRBV6-2 or TRBV6-3 to TRBJ2-3; weak D call: TRBD1 (5 bases). The CDR3 covers 15 residues. V lost 2 bases and J 0 bases, leaving 9 bases between the germline ends. Germline V gene lookup returns CDR1 MNHEY and CDR2 SVGEGT. CDR3 in amino acids: CASSYRGYSTDTQYF. CDR3 DNA sequence: TGTGCCAGCAGTTACAGGGGCTACAGCACAGATACGCAGTATTTT.